This T cell receptor (beta chain) was sequenced for a study of blood T cell repertoires in COVID-19. Libraries were prepared by immunoSEQ multiplex PCR; TCRdb keeps only in-frame clonotypes and omits some of them. The sample yields about 74,000 clones, roughly 91% seen once. The CDR3 loop spans 14 amino acids. The ends lost 3 bases at V and 1 base at J; junction bases unmatched: 3. Germline V gene lookup returns CDR1 GTSNPN and CDR2 SVGIG (reference sequence). The chain carries TRBV30 and TRBJ1-2; 9 bases are shared with TRBD1. This TCR derives from a woman of 80 years or more with active or convalescent COVID-19. Sequencing used peripheral blood. In DNA, the CDR3 is TGTGCCTGGAGGGGACAGGGTGATAACTATGGCTACACCTTC. This encodes CAWRGQGDNYGYTF.